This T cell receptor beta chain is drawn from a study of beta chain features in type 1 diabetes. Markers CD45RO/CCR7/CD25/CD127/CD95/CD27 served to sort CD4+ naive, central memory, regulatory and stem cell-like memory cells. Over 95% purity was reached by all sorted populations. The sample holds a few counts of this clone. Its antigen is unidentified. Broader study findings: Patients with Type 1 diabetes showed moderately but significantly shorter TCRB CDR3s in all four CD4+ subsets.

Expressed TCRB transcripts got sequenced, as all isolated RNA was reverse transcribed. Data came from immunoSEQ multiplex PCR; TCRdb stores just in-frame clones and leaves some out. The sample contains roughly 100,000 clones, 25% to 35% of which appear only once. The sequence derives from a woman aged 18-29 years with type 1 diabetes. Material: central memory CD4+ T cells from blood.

CDR3 DNA: TGTGCCAGCAGCTTAGTGGGGACTAGCATCAGCACAGATACGCAGTATTTT. Protein sequence: CASSLVGTSISTDTQYF. V gene TRBV11-2 combines with J gene TRBJ2-3; 9 positions match TRBD2. The CDR3 sequence is 17 residues long. J was trimmed by 0 bases and V by 1 base; bases with no gene match: 5. Germline V gene sequence: CDR1 SGHAT, CDR2 FQNNGV.